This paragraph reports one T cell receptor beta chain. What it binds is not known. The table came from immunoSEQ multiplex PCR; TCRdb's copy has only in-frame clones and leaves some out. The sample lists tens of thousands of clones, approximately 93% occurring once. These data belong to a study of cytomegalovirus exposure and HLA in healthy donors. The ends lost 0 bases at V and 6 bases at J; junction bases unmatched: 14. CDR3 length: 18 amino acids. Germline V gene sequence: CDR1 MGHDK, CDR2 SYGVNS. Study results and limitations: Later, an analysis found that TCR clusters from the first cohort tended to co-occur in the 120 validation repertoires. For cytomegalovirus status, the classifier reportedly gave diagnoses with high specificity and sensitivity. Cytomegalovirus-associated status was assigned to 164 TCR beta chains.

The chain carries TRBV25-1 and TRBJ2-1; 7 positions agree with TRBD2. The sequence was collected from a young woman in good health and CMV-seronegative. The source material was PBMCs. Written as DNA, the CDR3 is TGTGCCAGCAGTGAATATGGGGGGGATTCTCTAGCCGGCAATGAGCAGTTCTTC. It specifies CASSEYGGDSLAGNEQFF. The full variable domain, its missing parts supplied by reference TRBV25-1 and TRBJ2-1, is EADIYQTPRYLVIGTGKKITLECSQTMGHDKMYWYQQDPGMELHLIHYSYGVNSTEKGDLSSESTVSRIRTEHFPLTLESARPSHTSQYLCASSEYGGDSLAGNEQFFGPGTRLTVL.